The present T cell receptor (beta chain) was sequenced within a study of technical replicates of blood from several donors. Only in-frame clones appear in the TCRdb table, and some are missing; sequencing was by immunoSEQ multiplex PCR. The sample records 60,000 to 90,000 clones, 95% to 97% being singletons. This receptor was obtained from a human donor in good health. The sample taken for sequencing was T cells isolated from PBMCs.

DNA of the CDR3: TGTGCCAGCAGTGGCCTATTTAGGACAGGGGACGAGCAGTACTTC. Its protein product is CASSGLFRTGDEQYF. The V call is TRBV6-1, the J call TRBJ2-7; 9 bases align to TRBD1. From germline, CDR1 is MNHNS and CDR2 SASEGT. V dropped 4 bases and J dropped 5; count of bases not matched to a gene: 9. The CDR3 has 15 residues.